Below are 24 T cell receptor beta chains sequenced from a single sample in a study of shared clonotypes between healthy human individuals (dated by TCRdb to 2020 to 2021). Receptor libraries were prepared by the immunoSEQ multiplex PCR assay. TCRdb took this table from immuneACCESS and kept in-frame rearrangements with V and J called. Such tables lack part of the clones; where checked against another copy, unresolved V genes explain under half of the gap, and the rest is unexplained. The sample includes about 2.4 million clones, with more than 90% observed a single time. Jointly, the top ten make up over 0.12% of the sample. The sample was naive CD4+ T cells sorted from blood. The cell subset or site label of this sample denotes: CD45RA+ positively selected. The receptors come from a man between 18 and 35 years old in good health.

In regard to this clone: Other DNA sequences from this sample encode an identical CDR3 as well. This chain connects TRBV25-1 to TRBJ2-5; TRBD2 matches at 11 bases. Germline V lookup: CDR1 MGHDK, CDR2 SYGVNS. The V and J ends lost 3 bases and 1 base, in that order; junction bases with no gene match: 1. The CDR3 spans 15 residues. CDR3: CASSDLAGGQETQYF. The CDR3 DNA is TGTGCCAGCAGTGATCTAGCGGGGGGCCAAGAGACCCAGTACTTC.

The chain has TRBV7-2 and TRBJ1-2, with D unclear. The germline CDR1 and CDR2 sequences are SGHTA and FQGNSA. Trimming cost V 2 bases and J 0 bases, with 10 bases left between them. The CDR3 loop spans 15 amino acids. DNA of the CDR3: TGTGCCAGCAGCTTAATGCTGGGCGCTAACTATGGCTACACCTTC. Residues: CASSLMLGANYGYTF.

The J gene is TRBJ2-3, the V gene TRBV4-1; 15 positions agree with TRBD2. The J segment lost 3 bases and the V segment lost 0 bases, leaving 7 bases of the junction unmatched. In germline, CDR1 is MGHRA, CDR2 YSYEKL. The CDR3 extends over 19 amino acids. The CDR3: CASSQDGLAGGPGTDTQYF. The CDR3, as DNA: TGCGCCAGCAGCCAAGATGGACTAGCGGGAGGGCCGGGGACAGATACGCAGTATTTT.

The chain recombines TRBV11-2 with TRBJ2-5, with D possibly matching TRBD1 (6 bases). Per the germline V gene, CDR1 is SGHAT and CDR2 is FQNNGV. This CDR3 is 15 amino acids long. Trimming pared 0 bases from V and 7 bases from J, leaving 15 bases between. CDR3 region: CASSLESGQFGTQYF. The DNA for the CDR3 is TGTGCCAGCAGCTTAGAGTCCGGACAGTTCGGGACCCAGTACTTC.

The gene calls are TRBV27 and TRBJ2-5; 14 bases are shared with TRBD2. The germline gives CDR1 MNHEY, CDR2 SMNVEV (reference sequence). The CDR3 length is 16 residues. After removal of 5 bases from V and 1 base from J, the junction contained 3 bases not matched to a gene. The CDR3 nucleotides read TGTGCCAGCAGTAAGGGACTAGCGGGAGCCCAAGAGACCCAGTACTTC. Its translation is CASSKGLAGAQETQYF.

V usage is TRBV30 and J usage is TRBJ1-3; D is unresolved. Between the trimmed V and J ends, which lost 3 bases and 0 bases, there was a span of 9 bases. The CDR3 totals 14 residues. Germline V gives CDR1 GTSNPN, CDR2 SVGIG (reference sequence). CDR3 sequence: CAWRDASSGNTIYF. The CDR3, as DNA: TGTGCCTGGAGGGACGCTTCCTCTGGAAACACCATATATTTT.

A single count supports this clone. The gene calls are TRBV19 and TRBJ2-5; TRBD2 matches at 12 bases. Trimming cost V 4 bases and J 3 bases; bases outside gene matches: 9. The CDR3 is 17 residues long. The germline V gene has CDR1 LNHDA and CDR2 SQIVND (reference sequence). The CDR3 DNA follows: TGTGCCAGTAGTACCCATTCTAGCGGGAGGGGAGAAGAGACCCAGTACTTC. This gives the protein CASSTHSSGRGEETQYF.

V and J are TRBV10-1 and TRBJ1-6; D remains unclear. There are 14 residues in the CDR3. Germline values: CDR1 WNHNN, CDR2 SYGVQD (reference sequence). Trimming pared 0 bases from V and 10 bases from J, leaving 10 bases between. The CDR3 DNA reads as TGCGCCAGCAGTGAGTCTTTGGCATACTCACCCCTCCACTTT. It specifies CASSESLAYSPLHF.

As concerns this clone: Germline is not matched at one junction end, which may reflect a read error. J is TRBJ1-1 and V is TRBV27, with D possibly TRBD1 on 5 matching bases. The CDR3 extends over 14 amino acids. Germline-derived CDR1 and CDR2 are MNHEY and SMNVEV (reference sequence). CDR3 amino acids: CASSPDSLNAEAFF. The DNA for the CDR3 is TGTGCCAGCAGTCCCGACAGCCTGAACGCTGAAGCTTTCTTT.

This chain joins TRBV30 and TRBJ2-5; TRBD1 agrees at 7 bases. Trimming took 4 bases from V and 4 from J; bases not matched to a gene: 6. The CDR3 consists of 13 residues. Germline lookup yields CDR1 GTSNPN and CDR2 SVGIG (reference sequence). The CDR3: CAWTPGQRETQYF. The CDR3 coding sequence is TGTGCCTGGACCCCGGGACAGCGAGAGACCCAGTACTTC.

This chain connects TRBV10-3 to TRBJ2-1; 10 nucleotides align to TRBD1. Trimming at V came to 2 bases and at J to 10 bases, leaving 8 bases not matched to a gene. The CDR3 runs 15 residues. From germline, CDR1 is ENHRY and CDR2 SYGVKD. CDR3 sequence (DNA): TGTGCCATCAGTGAGGGGACAGGGGCTAGAGGGGAGCAGTTCTTC. It codes for CAISEGTGARGEQFF.

The chain joins TRBV7-2 to TRBJ1-1; the match to TRBD1 covers 7 bases. The CDR3 contains 14 residues. V shed 4 bases, J shed 2 bases, and the junction held 4 bases outside the gene matches. Looked up from germline, CDR1 is SGHTA and CDR2 is FQGNSA. The CDR3 DNA sequence: TGTGCCAGCAGCTACAGACAGGGAAACACTGAAGCTTTCTTT. Encoded protein: CASSYRQGNTEAFF.

This chain connects TRBV29-1 to TRBJ2-1; D may correspond to TRBD1 or TRBD2 (6 bases each). V lost 7 bases to trimming and J lost 2 bases, with 15 bases between them. CDR3 length: 14 amino acids. The germline gives CDR1 SQVTM, CDR2 ANQGSEA. The DNA for the CDR3 is TGCAGCGCACAGGGACCGGGAGCCTACAATGAGCAGTTCTTC. It is translated as CSAQGPGAYNEQFF.

V usage is TRBV30 and J usage is TRBJ1-3; D is undetermined. Per the germline V gene, CDR1 is GTSNPN and CDR2 is SVGIG (reference sequence). V was cut by 5 bases and J by 0 bases, with 17 bases left in between. This CDR3 spans 16 amino acids. The CDR3 DNA sequence: TGTGCCTGGGGCAATGGGGTTCCTGTCTCTGGAAACACCATATATTTT. Amino acid sequence: CAWGNGVPVSGNTIYF. Variable domain in full (rest from reference TRBV30 and TRBJ1-3): SQTIHQWPATLVQPVGSPLSLECTVEGTSNPNLYWYRQAAGRGLQLLFYSVGIGQISSEVPQNLSASRPQDRQFILSSKKLLLSDSGFYLCAWGNGVPVSGNTIYFGEGSWLTVV.

Turning to this clone: Other DNA sequences from this sample encode an identical CDR3 as well. The chain combines TRBV6-5 with TRBJ2-7, with no clear D. Trimming took 2 bases from V and 2 from J, leaving 7 bases between them. Germline V gene sequence: CDR1 MNHEY, CDR2 SVGAGI. The CDR3 extends over 13 amino acids. The CDR3 loop reads CASSYAGTYEQYF. The CDR3 DNA reads as TGTGCCAGCAGTTACGCCGGCACCTACGAGCAGTACTTC.

The CDR3 loop is CASGVGKNTGELFF. The CDR3 DNA reads TGTGCCAGCGGAGTAGGGAAGAACACCGGGGAGCTGTTTTTT. This sequence joins TRBV7-2 and TRBJ2-2; D is uncertain. Per germline, CDR1 SGHTA and CDR2 FQGNSA. The length of the CDR3 is 14 residues. Trimming cost V 8 bases and J 1 base, with 11 bases left between them.

The V and J genes are TRBV7-6 and TRBJ2-7; D call uncertain. Germline values: CDR1 SGHVS, CDR2 FNYEAQ. V lost 8 bases and J lost 2, with 13 bases in between. The CDR3 consists of 13 residues. The CDR3 coding sequence is TGTGCCAGCTATCAAACAGACCCCTACGAGCAGTACTTC. This sequence encodes CASYQTDPYEQYF.

The J gene is TRBJ2-1, the V gene TRBV28; D might be TRBD1 or TRBD2, each matching 5 bases. The V gene's germline CDR1 is MDHEN and CDR2 SYDVKM. V lost 8 bases and J lost 7, with 18 bases in between. The CDR3 extends over 14 amino acids. The CDR3 bases are TGTGCCAGCCCTCCCAAAGCTGGGGGTAATGAGCAGTTCTTC. Amino acids: CASPPKAGGNEQFF.

The chain links TRBV7-2 to TRBJ2-2, with D possibly matching TRBD1 (6 bases). Germline V gene lookup returns CDR1 SGHTA and CDR2 FQGNSA. The CDR3 totals 14 residues. V lost 5 bases and J 6 bases, leaving 13 bases between the germline ends. CDR3 loop: CASSMGARPGELFF. The CDR3 DNA follows: TGTGCCAGCAGCATGGGGGCCCGGCCCGGGGAGCTGTTTTTT.

The CDR3 sequence is CASSTLQGTTEAFF. The CDR3 DNA reads as TGTGCCAGCAGCACACTACAGGGTACAACTGAAGCTTTCTTT. The genes are TRBV11-2 and TRBJ1-1, with a tentative D call TRBD1 (6 bases). V dropped 5 bases and J dropped 5 bases, with 15 bases sitting between them. Germline V lookup: CDR1 SGHAT, CDR2 FQNNGV. The CDR3 has 14 residues.

The rearrangement joins TRBV6-5 to TRBJ2-3, with 8 bases that match TRBD2. This CDR3 spans 15 amino acids. Germline lookup yields CDR1 MNHEY and CDR2 SVGAGI. V gave up 5 bases and J gave up 1 base; unmatched junction bases: 5. The DNA of the CDR3 is TGTGCCAGCAGTCTCGGGAGGGGCCGCACAGATACGCAGTATTTT. Its protein product is CASSLGRGRTDTQYF.

V usage is TRBV14 and J usage is TRBJ2-1, with 10 bases identical to TRBD2. The germline CDR1 and CDR2 sequences are SGHDN and FVKESK. V lost 4 bases to trimming and J lost 6 bases; unmatched junction nucleotides: 12. This CDR3 contains 17 residues. CDR3 loop: CASSLWSQAGGINEQFF. The DNA for the CDR3 is TGTGCCAGCAGCCTATGGAGCCAAGCGGGAGGGATCAATGAGCAGTTCTTC. Supplemented by reference TRBV14 and TRBJ2-1, the full variable domain reads EAGVTQFPSHSVIEKGQTVTLRCDPISGHDNLYWYRRVMGKEIKFLLHFVKESKQDESGMPNNRFLAERTGGTYSTLKVQPAELEDSGVYFCASSLWSQAGGINEQFFGPGTRLTVL.

J is TRBJ1-1 and V is TRBV30, with 8 nucleotides matching TRBD1. This CDR3 comprises 12 residues. Trimming removed 7 bases from V and 3 bases from J; junction bases left unmatched: 4. CDR1 and CDR2 from the germline V gene are GTSNPN and SVGIG (reference sequence). CDR3: CAFDRGHTEAFF. In DNA form, the CDR3 reads TGTGCCTTCGACAGGGGACACACTGAAGCTTTCTTT.

The chain employs TRBV29-1 and TRBJ1-4; the match to TRBD1 covers 8 bases. Germline CDR1 is SQVTM and CDR2 is ANQGSEA. The CDR3 extends over 16 amino acids. J lost 4 bases, V lost 7 bases, and 14 bases had no gene match. The CDR3: CSASPDREVGNEKLFF. CDR3 DNA sequence: TGCAGCGCCAGCCCGGACAGGGAGGTTGGTAATGAAAAACTGTTTTTT.